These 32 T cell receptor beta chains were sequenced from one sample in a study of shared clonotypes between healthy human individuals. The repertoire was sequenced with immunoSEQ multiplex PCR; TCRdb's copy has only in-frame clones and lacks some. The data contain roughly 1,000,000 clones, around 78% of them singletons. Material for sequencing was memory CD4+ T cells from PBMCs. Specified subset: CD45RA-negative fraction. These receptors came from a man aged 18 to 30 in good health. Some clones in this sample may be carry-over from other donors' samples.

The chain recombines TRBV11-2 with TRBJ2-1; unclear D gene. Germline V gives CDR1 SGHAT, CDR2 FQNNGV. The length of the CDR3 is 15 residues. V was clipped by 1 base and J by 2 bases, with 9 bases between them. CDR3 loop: CASSLGVDPYNEQFF. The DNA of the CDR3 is TGTGCCAGCAGCTTAGGAGTAGACCCCTACAATGAGCAGTTCTTC.

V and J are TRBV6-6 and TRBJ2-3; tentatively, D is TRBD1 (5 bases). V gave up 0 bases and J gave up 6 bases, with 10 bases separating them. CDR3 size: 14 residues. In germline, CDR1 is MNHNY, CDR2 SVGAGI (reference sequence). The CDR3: CASSYSRETDTQYF. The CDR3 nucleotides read TGTGCCAGCAGTTACTCCAGGGAAACGGATACGCAGTATTTT.

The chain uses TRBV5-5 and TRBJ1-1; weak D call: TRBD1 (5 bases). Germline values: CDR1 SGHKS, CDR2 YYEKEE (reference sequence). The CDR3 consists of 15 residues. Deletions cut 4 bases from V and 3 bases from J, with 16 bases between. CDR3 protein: CASSPHWGEDTEAFF. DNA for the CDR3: TGTGCCAGCAGCCCCCACTGGGGGGAGGACACTGAAGCTTTCTTT.

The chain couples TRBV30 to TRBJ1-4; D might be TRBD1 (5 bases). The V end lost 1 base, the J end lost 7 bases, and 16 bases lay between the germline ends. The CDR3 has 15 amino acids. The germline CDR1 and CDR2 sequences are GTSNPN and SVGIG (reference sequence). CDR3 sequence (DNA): TGTGCCTGGAGTGCCCCAGGGAGGGTAGGTGAAAAACTGTTTTTT. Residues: CAWSAPGRVGEKLFF. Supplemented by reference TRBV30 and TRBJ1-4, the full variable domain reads SQTIHQWPATLVQPVGSPLSLECTVEGTSNPNLYWYRQAAGRGLQLLFYSVGIGQISSEVPQNLSASRPQDRQFILSSKKLLLSDSGFYLCAWSAPGRVGEKLFFGSGTQLSVL.

The CDR3 DNA reads TGTGCCAGCAGTCTAAGGGGGATTGCTAACATTCAGTACTTC. Translated: CASSLRGIANIQYF. This chain uses TRBV6-1 with TRBJ2-4; the D gene is possibly TRBD1 (6 bases). V dropped 5 bases and J dropped 7 bases, with 15 bases sitting between them. Germline V gene data show CDR1 as MNHNS and CDR2 as SASEGT. The CDR3 length is 14 residues.

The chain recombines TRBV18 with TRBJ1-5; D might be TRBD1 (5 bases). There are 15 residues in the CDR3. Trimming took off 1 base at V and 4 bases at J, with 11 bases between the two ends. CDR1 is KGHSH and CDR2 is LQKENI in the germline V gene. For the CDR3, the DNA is TGTGCCAGCTCACCACAGGGACCGACTAATCAGCCCCAGCATTTT. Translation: CASSPQGPTNQPQHF.

CDR3 in DNA: TGTGCCAGCTCACCACAAGGGCCGCCAGATACGCAGTATTTT. Its protein is CASSPQGPPDTQYF. The rearrangement links TRBV18 to TRBJ2-3; D is undetermined. Per germline, CDR1 KGHSH and CDR2 LQKENI. This CDR3 is built from 14 residues. V lost 1 base, J lost 4 bases, and 9 bases lay in between.

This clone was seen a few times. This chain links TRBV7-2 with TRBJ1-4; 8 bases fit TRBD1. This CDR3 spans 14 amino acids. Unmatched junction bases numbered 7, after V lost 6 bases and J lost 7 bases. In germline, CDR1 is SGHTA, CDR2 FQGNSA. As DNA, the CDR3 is TGTGCCAGCAGTCAAACAGGGGGTGGTGAAAAACTGTTTTTT. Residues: CASSQTGGGEKLFF.

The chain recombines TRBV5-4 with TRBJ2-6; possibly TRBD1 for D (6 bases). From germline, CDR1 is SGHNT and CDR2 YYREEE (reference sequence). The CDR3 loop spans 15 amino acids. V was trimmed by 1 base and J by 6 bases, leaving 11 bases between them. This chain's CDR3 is CASSLQGRMANVLTF. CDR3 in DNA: TGTGCCAGCAGCTTGCAGGGGCGCATGGCCAACGTCCTGACTTTC.

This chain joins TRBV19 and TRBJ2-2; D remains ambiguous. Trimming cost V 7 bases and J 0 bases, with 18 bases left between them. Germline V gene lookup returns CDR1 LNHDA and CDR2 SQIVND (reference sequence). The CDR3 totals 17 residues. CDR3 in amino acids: CASTDPRQVANTGELFF. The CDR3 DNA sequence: TGTGCCAGTACCGACCCCCGCCAGGTCGCGAACACCGGGGAGCTGTTTTTT.

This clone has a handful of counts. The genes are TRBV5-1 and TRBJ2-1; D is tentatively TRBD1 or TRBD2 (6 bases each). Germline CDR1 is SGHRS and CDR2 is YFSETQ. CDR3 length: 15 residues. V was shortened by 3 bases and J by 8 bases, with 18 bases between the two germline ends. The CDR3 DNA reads TGCGCCAGCAGCTCACTAGGGGGACTTGGGGATGAGCAGTTCTTC. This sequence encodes CASSSLGGLGDEQFF.

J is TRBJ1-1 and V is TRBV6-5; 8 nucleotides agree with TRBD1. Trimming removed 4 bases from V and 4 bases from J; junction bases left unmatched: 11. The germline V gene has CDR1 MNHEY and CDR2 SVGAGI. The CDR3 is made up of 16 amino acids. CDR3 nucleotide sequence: TGTGCCAGCAGTTCACAGGGGGGCGCGACGCTCACTGAAGCTTTCTTT. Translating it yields CASSSQGGATLTEAFF.

The CDR3 protein is CASSLKGLAGETQYF. As DNA, the CDR3 is TGTGCCAGCAGTTTGAAGGGACTAGCGGGAGAGACCCAGTACTTC. The chain carries TRBV2 and TRBJ2-5; TRBD2 matches 12 bases. Germline-derived CDR1 and CDR2 are SNHLY and FYNNEI. With 5 bases clipped from V and 4 bases from J, the junction kept 5 bases outside the gene matches. The CDR3 is 15 residues long.

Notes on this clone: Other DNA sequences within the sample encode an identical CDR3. The DNA of the CDR3 is TGCGCCAGCAGCTTGGGTGCGGGGAACACTGAAGCTTTCTTT. Protein product: CASSLGAGNTEAFF. The chain employs TRBV5-1 and TRBJ1-1, with no clear D. With 0 bases removed from V and 1 base from J, the gap between germline ends came to 7 bases. This CDR3 is 14 amino acids long. Germline V gene data show CDR1 as SGHRS and CDR2 as YFSETQ.

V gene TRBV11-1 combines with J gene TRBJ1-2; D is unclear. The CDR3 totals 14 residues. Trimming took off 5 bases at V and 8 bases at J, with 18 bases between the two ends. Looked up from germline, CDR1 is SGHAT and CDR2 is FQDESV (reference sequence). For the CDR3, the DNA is TGTGCCAGCAGCCCTATGGGAGCGCCGCGGGGCTACACCTTC. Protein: CASSPMGAPRGYTF.

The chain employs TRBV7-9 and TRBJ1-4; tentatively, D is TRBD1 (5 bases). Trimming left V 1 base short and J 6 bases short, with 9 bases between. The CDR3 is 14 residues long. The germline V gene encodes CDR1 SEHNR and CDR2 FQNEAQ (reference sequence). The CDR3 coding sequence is TGTGCCAGCAGCTTAGGGGACGCATATGAAAAACTGTTTTTT. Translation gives CASSLGDAYEKLFF.

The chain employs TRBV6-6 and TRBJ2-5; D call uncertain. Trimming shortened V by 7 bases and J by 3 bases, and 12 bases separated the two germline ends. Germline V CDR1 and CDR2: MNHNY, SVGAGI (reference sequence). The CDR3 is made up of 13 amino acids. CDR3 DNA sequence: TGTGCCAGCACCCTCCCTACGGAAGAGACCCAGTACTTC. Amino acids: CASTLPTEETQYF.

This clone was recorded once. The CDR3 DNA reads as TGTGCCAGCAGCCAAGAGGCGACCGTCTATGGCTACACCTTC. Its protein product is CASSQEATVYGYTF. V usage is TRBV4-2 and J usage is TRBJ1-2; D uncertain. This CDR3 comprises 14 residues. The germline gives CDR1 LGHNA, CDR2 YNFKEQ. V dropped 0 bases and J dropped 4 bases, with 9 bases sitting between them.

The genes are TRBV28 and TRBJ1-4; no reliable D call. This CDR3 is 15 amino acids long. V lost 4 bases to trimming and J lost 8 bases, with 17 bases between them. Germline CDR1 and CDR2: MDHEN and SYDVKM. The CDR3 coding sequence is TGTGCCAGCAGTTCACGAAGTGGGCCGGGGGAAAAACTGTTTTTT. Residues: CASSSRSGPGEKLFF. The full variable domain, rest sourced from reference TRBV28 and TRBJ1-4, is DVKVTQSSRYLVKRTGEKVFLECVQDMDHENMFWYRQDPGLGLRLIYFSYDVKMKEKGDIPEGYSVSREKKERFSLILESASTNQTSMYLCASSSRSGPGEKLFFGSGTQLSVL.

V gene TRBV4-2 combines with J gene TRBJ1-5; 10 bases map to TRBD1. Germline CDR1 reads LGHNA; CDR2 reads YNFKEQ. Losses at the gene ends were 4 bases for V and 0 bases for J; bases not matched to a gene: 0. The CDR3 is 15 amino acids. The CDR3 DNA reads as TGTGCCAGCAGCCGGGACAGGGGTAGCAATCAGCCCCAGCATTTT. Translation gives CASSRDRGSNQPQHF.

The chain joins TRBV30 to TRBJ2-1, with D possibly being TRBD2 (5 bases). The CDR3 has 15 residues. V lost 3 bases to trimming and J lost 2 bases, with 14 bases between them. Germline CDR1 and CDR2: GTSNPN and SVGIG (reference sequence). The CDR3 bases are TGTGCCTGGAGACCTCGGGGTTTAGCCTACAATGAGCAGTTCTTC. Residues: CAWRPRGLAYNEQFF.

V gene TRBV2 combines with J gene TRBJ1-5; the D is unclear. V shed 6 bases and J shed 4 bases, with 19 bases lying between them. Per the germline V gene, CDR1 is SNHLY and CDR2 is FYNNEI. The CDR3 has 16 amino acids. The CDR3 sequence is CASSYTTLNGNQPQHF. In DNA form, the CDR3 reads TGTGCCAGCAGCTATACGACGTTGAATGGGAATCAGCCCCAGCATTTT. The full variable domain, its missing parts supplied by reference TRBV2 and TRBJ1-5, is EPEVTQTPSHQVTQMGQEVILRCVPISNHLYFYWYRQILGQKVEFLVSFYNNEISEKSEIFDDQFSVERPDGSNFTLKIRSTKLEDSAMYFCASSYTTLNGNQPQHFGDGTRLSIL.

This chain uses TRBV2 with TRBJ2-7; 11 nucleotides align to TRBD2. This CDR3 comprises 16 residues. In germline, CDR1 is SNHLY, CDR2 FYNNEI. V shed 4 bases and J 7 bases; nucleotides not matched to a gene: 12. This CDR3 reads CASSVGTSGRIREQYF. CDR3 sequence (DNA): TGTGCCAGCAGTGTCGGGACTAGCGGCCGGATTCGGGAGCAGTACTTC.

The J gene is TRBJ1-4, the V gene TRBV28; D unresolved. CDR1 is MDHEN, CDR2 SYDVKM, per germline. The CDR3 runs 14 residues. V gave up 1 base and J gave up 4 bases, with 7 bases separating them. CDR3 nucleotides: TGTGCCAGCAGTTTATTAAACAGTAATGAAAAACTGTTTTTT. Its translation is CASSLLNSNEKLFF.

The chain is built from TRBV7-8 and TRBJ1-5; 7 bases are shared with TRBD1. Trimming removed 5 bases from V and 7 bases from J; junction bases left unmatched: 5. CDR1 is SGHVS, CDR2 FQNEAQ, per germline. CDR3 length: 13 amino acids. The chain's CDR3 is CASSPDRDQPQHF. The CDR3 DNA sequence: TGTGCCAGCAGCCCCGACAGGGACCAGCCCCAGCATTTT. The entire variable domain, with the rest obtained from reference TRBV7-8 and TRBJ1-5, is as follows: GAGVSQSPRYKVAKRGQDVALRCDPISGHVSLFWYQQALGQGPEFLTYFQNEAQLDKSGLPSDRFFAERPEGSVSTLKIQRTQQEDSAVYLCASSPDRDQPQHFGDGTRLSIL.

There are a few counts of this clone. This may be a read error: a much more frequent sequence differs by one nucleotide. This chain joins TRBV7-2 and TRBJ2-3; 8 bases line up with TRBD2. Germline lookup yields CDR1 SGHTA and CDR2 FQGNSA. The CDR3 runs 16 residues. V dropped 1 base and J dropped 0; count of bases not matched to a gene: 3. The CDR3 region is CASSLGASGSTDTQYF. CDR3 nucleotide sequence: TGTGCCAGCAGCTTAGGTGCTAGCGGGAGCACAGATACGCAGTATTTT.

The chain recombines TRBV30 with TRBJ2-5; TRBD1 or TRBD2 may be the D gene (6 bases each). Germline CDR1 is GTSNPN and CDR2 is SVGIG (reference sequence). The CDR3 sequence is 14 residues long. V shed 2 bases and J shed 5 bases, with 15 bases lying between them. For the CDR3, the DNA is TGTGCCTGGAGTTCGGGGGCGGGCCCGGAGACCCAGTACTTC. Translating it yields CAWSSGAGPETQYF.

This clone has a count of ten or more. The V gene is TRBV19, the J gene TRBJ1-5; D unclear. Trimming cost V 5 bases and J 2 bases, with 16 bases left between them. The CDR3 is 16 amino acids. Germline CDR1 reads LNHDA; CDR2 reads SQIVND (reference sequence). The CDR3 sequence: CASSYIPRARNQPQHF. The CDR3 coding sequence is TGTGCCAGTAGTTACATCCCCCGGGCGCGCAATCAGCCCCAGCATTTT.

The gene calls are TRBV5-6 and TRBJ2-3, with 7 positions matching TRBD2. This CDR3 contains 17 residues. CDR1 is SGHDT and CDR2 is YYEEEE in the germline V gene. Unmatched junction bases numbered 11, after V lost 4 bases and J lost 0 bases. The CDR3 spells CASSPLLGGVSTDTQYF. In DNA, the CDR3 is TGTGCCAGCAGCCCCCTCCTGGGAGGGGTTAGCACAGATACGCAGTATTTT.

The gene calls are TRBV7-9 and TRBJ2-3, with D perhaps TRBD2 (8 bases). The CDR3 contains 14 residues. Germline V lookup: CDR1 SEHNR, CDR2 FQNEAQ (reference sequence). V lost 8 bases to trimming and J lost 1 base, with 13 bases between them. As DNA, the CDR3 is TGTGCCAGCGGGACAGCGGGGGGCACAGATACGCAGTATTTT. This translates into CASGTAGGTDTQYF.

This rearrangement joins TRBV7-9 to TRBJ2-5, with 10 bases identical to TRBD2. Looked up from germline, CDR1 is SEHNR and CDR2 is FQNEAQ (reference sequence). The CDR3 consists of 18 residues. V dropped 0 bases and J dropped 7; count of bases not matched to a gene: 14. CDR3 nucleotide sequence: TGTGCCAGCAGCTTAGCGTCTGGTTTAGCGGGAGGAGGTGGGACCCAGTACTTC. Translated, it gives CASSLASGLAGGGGTQYF. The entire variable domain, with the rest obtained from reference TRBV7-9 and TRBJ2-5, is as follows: DTGVSQNPRHKITKRGQNVTFRCDPISEHNRLYWYRQTLGQGPEFLTYFQNEAQLEKSRLLSDRFSAERPKGSFSTLEIQRTEQGDSAMYLCASSLASGLAGGGGTQYFGPGTRLLVL.

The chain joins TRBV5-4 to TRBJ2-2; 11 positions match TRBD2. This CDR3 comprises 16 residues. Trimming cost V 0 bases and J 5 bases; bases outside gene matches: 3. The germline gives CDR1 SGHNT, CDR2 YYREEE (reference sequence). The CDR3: CASSLASGRITGELFF. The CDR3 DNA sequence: TGTGCCAGCAGCTTGGCTAGCGGGAGGATTACCGGGGAGCTGTTTTTT.